This TCR beta chain was sequenced during a study of blood T cell repertoires in COVID-19. Looking at the study overall: Samples came from the United States, Italy and Spain, spanning acute and convalescent COVID-19. T cells, B-cell-depleted T cells, or PBMCs provided the cDNA or gDNA that served as material.

Original analysis: Quantification of nucleated cells was approximated via reference gene primer amplification. Generated by immunoSEQ multiplex PCR, the TCRdb table keeps only in-frame clones and is missing some. V and J calls and clone size are those listed in that table; D and trimming were worked out from the DNA. The table lists roughly 120,000 clones, 85% to 90% of them singletons, with 3.9% in the top ten. This clone was seen a single time. The V gene's germline CDR1 is MNHEY and CDR2 SVGAGI. The CDR3 spans 12 residues. V was cut by 6 bases and J by 3 bases, with 9 bases left in between. V is TRBV6-5 and J is TRBJ2-7; the D gene is possibly TRBD1 (6 bases). This clonotype was obtained from a man in his 60s with acute or convalescent COVID-19. Sequencing was done on a sample of peripheral blood. CDR3 coding DNA: TGTGCCAGCAGGCGACAGGTCTACGAGCAGTACTTC. This encodes CASRRQVYEQYF.